Presented here are 30 T cell receptor beta chains from one specimen sequenced in a study of blood T cells in healthy people across ages. With a J-beta primer mix and a sample-barcoded 5' primer, a second PCR ran 7 to 11 cycles. MiXCR, applied by TCRdb to the 5' RACE reads, yields one record per CDR3 protein. Here the sample spans 1.5 million to 2 million distinct CDR3 sequences, approximately 30% being singletons. Material: blood. The receptors here all came from a woman aged 25 to 39 in good health.

This clonotype was counted many times. The chain has TRBV29-1 and TRBJ2-7, with D tentatively TRBD1 (6 bases). The germline CDR1 and CDR2 sequences are SQVTM and ANQGSEA. Trimming removed 0 bases at V and 3 bases at J, with 12 bases between. The CDR3 has 14 amino acids. CDR3 in DNA: TGCAGCGTTGAAGATCCCAGGGGAATCTACGAGCAGTACTTC. Amino acids: CSVEDPRGIYEQYF.

This clonotype was found a few times. The chain couples TRBV7-2 to TRBJ2-7, with 9 bases identical to TRBD2. The CDR3 extends over 17 amino acids. V shed 5 bases and J 1 base; nucleotides not matched to a gene: 12. CDR1 SGHTA and CDR2 FQGNSA come from the germline V gene. CDR3 protein: CASSQPFGAGGSYEQYF. The CDR3 region has the DNA TGTGCCAGCAGCCAACCATTCGGAGCGGGAGGTTCCTACGAGCAGTACTTC.

Details on this clonotype: A junction end diverges from the germline sequence, so it may reflect a read error. This chain connects TRBV6-6 to TRBJ1-4; D ambiguous. The germline gives CDR1 MNHNY, CDR2 SVGAGI (reference sequence). This CDR3 spans 15 amino acids. CDR3 DNA sequence: TGTGCCAGCAGTTACTCGACTAGGATTAATGAAAAACGGTTTTTT. Protein sequence: CASSYSTRINEKRFF.

There are many counts of this clonotype. This sequence joins TRBV6-1 and TRBJ2-1; 8 positions match TRBD2. V lost 4 bases, J lost 4 bases, and 6 bases stayed unmatched. The CDR3 runs to 15 residues. CDR1 and CDR2 from the germline V gene are MNHNS and SASEGT. The CDR3 loop reads CASSGLAISYNEQFF. CDR3 in DNA: TGTGCCAGCAGTGGACTAGCGATTTCATACAATGAGCAGTTCTTC.

The chain has TRBV15 and TRBJ1-1; D possibly corresponds to TRBD1 (5 bases). Per the germline V gene, CDR1 is LNHNV and CDR2 is YYDKDF (reference sequence). Between the trimmed V and J ends, which lost 7 bases and 1 base, there was a span of 10 bases. The CDR3 spans 13 residues. CDR3 loop: CATTSGRNTEAFF. The CDR3 DNA follows: TGTGCCACCACGTCGGGGCGGAACACTGAAGCTTTCTTT. Full variable domain (missing parts from reference TRBV15 and TRBJ1-1): DAMVIQNPRYQVTQFGKPVTLSCSQTLNHNVMYWYQQKSSQAPKLLFHYYDKDFNNEADTPDNFQSRRPNTSFCFLDIRSPGLGDTAMYLCATTSGRNTEAFFGQGTRLTVV.

The rearrangement joins TRBV7-2 to TRBJ2-7, with 9 positions matching TRBD2. CDR3 length equals 15 residues. V trimming: 4 bases; J trimming: 6 bases; junction bases outside the gene matches: 10. The germline CDR1 and CDR2 sequences are SGHTA and FQGNSA. The CDR3 nucleotides are TGTGCCAGCAGCTCCTGGCGGGAGGGTGGGATCGAGCAGTACTTC. Translated, it gives CASSSWREGGIEQYF.

V gene TRBV3-1 combines with J gene TRBJ2-4, with D maybe TRBD2 (5 bases). CDR3 size: 15 residues. The germline CDR1 and CDR2 sequences are LGHDT and YNNKEL (reference sequence). V shed 3 bases and J shed 9 bases, with 18 bases lying between them. The CDR3 coding sequence is TGTGCCAGCAGCCAGTACCTGAGTAGGGCGGGCATTCAGTACTTC. The encoded protein is CASSQYLSRAGIQYF.

This clonotype was recorded many times. J is TRBJ2-6 and V is TRBV7-2; 7 nucleotides line up with TRBD1. The CDR3 contains 19 residues. Germline V gene data show CDR1 as SGHTA and CDR2 as FQGNSA. After removal of 5 bases from V and 0 bases from J, the junction contained 13 bases not matched to a gene. The CDR3 is CASSAKPGQRSSGANVLTF. DNA of the CDR3: TGTGCCAGCAGCGCCAAACCGGGACAGAGGAGCTCTGGGGCCAACGTCCTGACTTTC.

This clonotype showed up just a few times. The chain employs TRBV9 and TRBJ2-6; D possibly corresponds to TRBD1 (6 bases). CDR1 is SGDLS and CDR2 is YYNGEE in the germline V gene. Trimming pared 0 bases from V and 4 bases from J, leaving 8 bases between. The CDR3 runs to 15 residues. In nucleotides, the CDR3 is TGTGCCAGCAGCGTAGCAGGGGTGGGGGCCAACGTCCTGACTTTC. This translates into CASSVAGVGANVLTF. Together with reference TRBV9 and TRBJ2-6, the CDR3 gives the full variable domain: DSGVTQTPKHLITATGQRVTLRCSPRSGDLSVYWYQQSLDQGLQFLIQYYNGEERAKGNILERFSAQQFPDLHSELNLSSLELGDSALYFCASSVAGVGANVLTFGAGSRLTVL.

The genes are TRBV5-5 and TRBJ1-4; D unresolved. Between the trimmed V and J ends, which lost 1 base and 6 bases, there was a span of 16 bases. Germline CDR1 reads SGHKS; CDR2 reads YYEKEE (reference sequence). This CDR3 is 16 amino acids long. CDR3 protein: CASSLRVARKHEKLFF. CDR3 nucleotide sequence: TGTGCCAGCAGCTTGAGGGTTGCGAGGAAGCATGAAAAACTGTTTTTT.

Many counts were recorded for this clonotype. The chain joins TRBV6-2 or TRBV6-3 to TRBJ2-3; D is undetermined. Trimming left V 0 bases short and J 3 bases short, with 4 bases between. The CDR3 is 13 residues long. The germline V gene has CDR1 MNHEY and CDR2 SVGEGT. In DNA form, the CDR3 reads TGTGCCAGCAGTTACTCTGAAACAGATACGCAGTATTTT. This codes for CASSYSETDTQYF.

The gene calls are TRBV3-1 and TRBJ1-5; D may be TRBD1 (5 bases). This CDR3 region has 12 residues. Trimming took off 0 bases at V and 10 bases at J, with 7 bases between the two ends. The germline CDR1 and CDR2 sequences are LGHDT and YNNKEL (reference sequence). The CDR3 reads CASSQEGGPQHF. As DNA, the CDR3 is TGTGCCAGCAGCCAAGAGGGGGGTCCCCAGCATTTT.

This clonotype was counted at least ten times. The V and J genes are TRBV6-5 and TRBJ2-7; no clear D gene. Looked up from germline, CDR1 is MNHEY and CDR2 is SVGAGI. The CDR3 runs to 14 residues. Trimming shortened V by 7 bases and J by 0 bases, and 13 bases separated the two germline ends. CDR3 in amino acids: CASKVGGGSYEQYF. Here the CDR3 DNA reads TGTGCCAGCAAGGTCGGCGGTGGCTCCTACGAGCAGTACTTC.

This clonotype showed up just a few times. The genes are TRBV20-1 and TRBJ1-1; possibly TRBD1 for D (6 bases). CDR3 size: 12 residues. Germline assignment: CDR1 DFQATT and CDR2 SNEGSKA (reference sequence). Trimming removed 4 bases from V and 11 bases from J, with 17 bases in between. CDR3 sequence reads: CSATGPQGRAFF. The CDR3 bases are TGCAGTGCTACCGGGCCCCAGGGGAGGGCTTTCTTT.

In this sample, this clonotype turned up a few times. The chain carries TRBV7-8 and TRBJ1-1, with D unclear. The V and J ends lost 1 base and 6 bases respectively, with 15 bases between them. The CDR3 spans 15 residues. Germline V CDR1 and CDR2: SGHVS, FQNEAQ. In DNA, the CDR3 is TGTGCCAGCAGCTTAGTACGGTCTGGGTGGGCTGAAGCTTTCTTT. Translation gives CASSLVRSGWAEAFF. The full variable domain, in which reference TRBV7-8 and TRBJ1-1 provide the parts outside the CDR3, is GAGVSQSPRYKVAKRGQDVALRCDPISGHVSLFWYQQALGQGPEFLTYFQNEAQLDKSGLPSDRFFAERPEGSVSTLKIQRTQQEDSAVYLCASSLVRSGWAEAFFGQGTRLTVV.

This clonotype was seen at least ten times. CDR3 sequence reads: CASSLTSGRSYEQYF. The DNA of the CDR3 is TGTGCCAGCAGCTTGACTAGCGGGAGGTCCTACGAGCAGTACTTC. The gene calls are TRBV9 and TRBJ2-7; 13 bases are a match to TRBD2. The germline gives CDR1 SGDLS, CDR2 YYNGEE. The CDR3 covers 15 residues. V lost 4 bases, J lost 1 base, and 2 bases stayed unmatched.

About this clonotype itself: This sequence may be a read error, since a much larger clone differs from it by one base. The CDR3: CASSASGVYEQYF. CDR3 coding DNA: TGTGCCAGCTCCGCTAGCGGGGTATACGAGCAGTACTTC. V gene TRBV6-6 combines with J gene TRBJ2-7, with 9 bases fitting TRBD2. CDR3 length equals 13 residues. Germline V lookup: CDR1 MNHNY, CDR2 SVGAGI (reference sequence). V shed 8 bases, J shed 4 bases, and the junction held 6 bases outside the gene matches.

Turning to this clonotype: This may stem from a read error, because a much larger clone lies one nucleotide away. The rearrangement links TRBV12-3 or TRBV12-4 to TRBJ2-4; unclear D gene. Trimming removed 6 bases at V and 13 bases at J, with 16 bases between. The CDR3 is made up of 12 amino acids. The CDR3 reads CASRLLGNEQYF. CDR3 bases: TGTGCCAGCAGACTACTGGGAAATGAGCAGTACTTC.

This clonotype was picked up a small number of times. This rearrangement joins TRBV3-1 to TRBJ2-7; D is possibly TRBD2 (5 bases). Per the germline V gene, CDR1 is LGHDT and CDR2 is YNNKEL (reference sequence). There are 15 residues in the CDR3. The V end was cut by 0 bases, the J end by 2 bases, with 11 bases between. The CDR3 reads CASSQDGGEAYEQYF. The CDR3 DNA is TGTGCCAGCAGCCAAGATGGAGGCGAGGCCTACGAGCAGTACTTC.

The sample holds a few counts of this clonotype. The rearrangement joins TRBV5-1 to TRBJ1-6; a weak D match, TRBD1 (6 bases). The CDR3 loop spans 17 amino acids. From germline, CDR1 is SGHRS and CDR2 YFSETQ. V lost 0 bases to trimming and J lost 2 bases, with 12 bases between them. The CDR3 is CASSLAQTGTYNSPLHF. DNA of the CDR3: TGCGCCAGCAGCTTGGCGCAAACAGGGACCTATAATTCACCCCTCCACTTT.

This clonotype was detected a few times. The rearrangement uses TRBV2 and TRBJ2-6; unclear D gene. V lost 9 bases, J lost 6 bases, and 18 bases lay in between. This CDR3 spans 15 amino acids. The germline V gene has CDR1 SNHLY and CDR2 FYNNEI. This CDR3 reads CASNLIAPAANVLTF. DNA for the CDR3: TGTGCCAGTAACCTGATTGCTCCGGCGGCCAACGTCCTGACTTTC.

This clonotype was detected only a few times. The junction differs from germline at one of its ends, possibly a read error. The CDR3 here is CAGRQGGELPREKLFF. CDR3 sequence (DNA): TGCGCCGGCAGGCAAGGCGGGGAGTTGCCGAGGGAAAAACTGTTTTTT. V is TRBV5-1 and J is TRBJ1-4; no clear D. The V gene's germline CDR1 is SGHRS and CDR2 YFSETQ. This CDR3 region has 16 residues.

The chain has TRBV7-3 and TRBJ2-7, with D perhaps assigned TRBD1 or TRBD2 (5 bases each). The germline V gene encodes CDR1 SGHTA and CDR2 FQGTGA. V lost 5 bases, J lost 1 base, and 12 bases lay in between. The CDR3 runs to 14 residues. CDR3 sequence (DNA): TGTGCCAGCAGCGGTCCCGGGACGTCCTACGAGCAGTACTTC. This translates into CASSGPGTSYEQYF.

This clonotype came up many times. The chain carries TRBV11-2 and TRBJ2-5, with 8 bases aligning to TRBD1. The CDR3 is 17 amino acids. Per germline, CDR1 SGHAT and CDR2 FQNNGV. The J segment lost 2 bases and the V segment lost 1 base, leaving 9 bases of the junction unmatched. CDR3 residues: CASSLALRQGNQETQYF. CDR3 DNA sequence: TGTGCCAGCAGCTTAGCCCTAAGACAGGGGAATCAAGAGACCCAGTACTTC.

This clonotype was detected ten times or more. The chain carries TRBV7-2 and TRBJ2-7, with a possible D match to TRBD2 (5 bases). The germline V gene encodes CDR1 SGHTA and CDR2 FQGNSA. This CDR3 spans 12 amino acids. V lost 5 bases, J lost 3 bases, and 8 bases lay in between. The chain's CDR3 is CASSHDYYEQYF. The CDR3 bases are TGTGCCAGCAGCCACGACTACTACGAGCAGTACTTC.

The chain has TRBV30 and TRBJ2-4; tentatively, D is TRBD1 or TRBD2 (5 bases each). The V and J ends lost 0 bases and 4 bases respectively, with 13 bases between them. The CDR3 is made up of 15 amino acids. Germline loops: CDR1 GTSNPN, CDR2 SVGIG (reference sequence). The CDR3 sequence is CAWSVMGREKNIQYF. The CDR3 DNA sequence: TGTGCCTGGAGTGTGATGGGCAGGGAGAAAAACATTCAGTACTTC.

This clonotype showed up just a few times. One end of the junction is discordant with germline, which a read error may explain. The chain carries TRBV6-5 and TRBJ1-2, with D tentatively TRBD1 (6 bases). Per germline, CDR1 MNHEY and CDR2 SVGAGI. The CDR3 sequence is 14 residues long. The CDR3 is CACSYSAGVKGYTF. CDR3 sequence (DNA): TGTGCCTGCAGTTACTCAGCAGGGGTAAAAGGCTACACCTTC.

This sequence joins TRBV6-1 and TRBJ1-1; D may be TRBD1 (5 bases). CDR1 and CDR2 (germline): MNHNS, SASEGT. The CDR3 has 15 residues. Trimming stripped 9 bases from V and 1 base from J, with 18 bases between. The DNA for the CDR3 is TGTGCCAGTACGACGGGGGAGCGGAGGAACACTGAAGCTTTCTTT. It encodes CASTTGERRNTEAFF.

This clonotype was detected a few times. The chain links TRBV12-3 or TRBV12-4 to TRBJ2-6; a weak D match, TRBD1 (5 bases). This CDR3 is 14 amino acids long. V was trimmed by 8 bases and J by 2 bases, leaving 10 bases between them. Here the CDR3 DNA reads TGTGCCAGCGGTCACAGGCCTGGGGCCAACGTCCTGACTTTC. Protein product: CASGHRPGANVLTF.

This clonotype was seen a few times. V usage is TRBV7-6 and J usage is TRBJ2-5, with 9 bases aligning to TRBD2. The CDR3 is made up of 17 amino acids. J gave up 1 base and V 1 base, and 7 bases lay outside the gene matches. The germline CDR1 and CDR2 sequences are SGHVS and FNYEAQ. The DNA of the CDR3 is TGTGCCAGCAGCTTAGTAGCGGGAGATGGGGGCCAAGAGACCCAGTACTTC. Translation gives CASSLVAGDGGQETQYF.